This TCR beta chain was recorded in a study of T cell responses to AZD1222 COVID-19 vaccine. Study results and caveats: A mostly white British donor set with more females was recruited, and clonal diversity was possibly underestimated. Within unmutated variant regions lay the reported targets of nearly half of spike-specific TCRs. Only after the peak T cell response were repertoires sampled. Only a handful of AZD1222 recipients, about six in all, had baseline seropositivity.

Clones were sequenced by immunoSEQ multiplex PCR, and TCRdb holds only the in-frame ones, with some missing. Of under 140,000 clones listed, approximately 92% are singletons. Germline values: CDR1 SGHTS, CDR2 YDEGEE. The length of the CDR3 is 15 residues. V lost 4 bases and J lost 1; bases outside the gene matches: 7. About this clone: The antigen is unknown.

This sequence joins TRBV5-8 and TRBJ1-1, with TRBD1 matching 7 bases. This specimen consisted of peripheral blood, obtained 28 days after the second AZD1222 dose. The TCR sequence derives from an adult who received the AZD1222 COVID-19 vaccine. The DNA for the CDR3 is TGTGCCAGCAGCCGTGGGACAGCCGAGAACACTGAAGCTTTCTTT. Its translation: CASSRGTAENTEAFF.